The subject of this entry is one T cell receptor beta chain. The data were obtained in a study of identical twins. Trimming removed 2 bases at V and 4 bases at J, with 13 bases between. The CDR3 has 15 amino acids. Per the germline V gene, CDR1 is ENHRY and CDR2 is SYGVKD. TCRdb re-analysed the 5' RACE reads in MiXCR, keeping a single row per CDR3 protein. There are hundreds of thousands of distinct CDR3 sequences in the sample; roughly 18% occur only once, and under 15% lies in the top ten. The data were also submitted as part of a second study, on T cells expressing NK-cell markers. That source notes: Sequencing of TCR beta repertoires drew on sorted CD3+CD56+NKG2C+, CD3+CD56+NKG2C- and CD3+CD56-NKG2C+ T cells. For four donors, these clonotypes were likewise the leading ones in the CD3+CD56-NKG2C+ fraction. HCMV specificity of the expanded NKG2C+ T cell clones stayed unclear.

The J gene is TRBJ2-3, the V gene TRBV10-3; possibly TRBD1 for D (5 bases). This clonotype originated in a woman aged 18-29 years in good health. The specimen sequenced was PBMCs. The CDR3 nucleotides are TGTGCCATCAGTGAGCAGGGTGGGATCGCAGATACGCAGTATTTT. It specifies CAISEQGGIADTQYF.